This TCR beta chain was sequenced for a study of shared clonotypes between healthy human individuals. Methods used by the authors: Filtering differed since immunoSEQ provided only junctions, with no quality scores. TCRdb's table, derived via immunoSEQ multiplex PCR, lists solely in-frame clones and lacks some. The V and J calls and clone size were taken over from that table, and D and trimming were inferred from the DNA. The sample has under 1,100,000 clones, around 75% seen once. This CDR3 region has 14 residues. Trimming pared 6 bases from V and 4 bases from J, leaving 13 bases between. CDR1 is SGHTA and CDR2 is FQGNSA in the germline V gene.

This clonotype originated in a man younger than 30 in good health. The specimen sequenced was memory CD4+ T cells sorted from blood. Sample subset: CD45RA-negative fraction. This rearrangement joins TRBV7-2 to TRBJ2-1; the D is unclear. As DNA, the CDR3 is TGTGCCAGCAGACCCGCCCCGGGTTACAATGAGCAGTTCTTC. It encodes CASRPAPGYNEQFF. The full variable domain, with the rest looked up from reference TRBV7-2 and TRBJ2-1, is GAGVSQSPSNKVTEKGKDVELRCDPISGHTALYWYRQSLGQGLEFLIYFQGNSAPDKSGLPSDRFSAERTGGSVSTLTIQRTQQEDSAVYLCASRPAPGYNEQFFGPGTRLTVL.